The T cell receptor beta chain under discussion was sequenced for a study of OX40 agonist ivuxolimab in advanced cancers. For the study at large: From roughly 20 to 85 years was the age range, with a mean of roughly 59 years, and roughly 83% were male.

Regarding the study as a whole: Low clonal expansion, among the lowest seen, marked partial responders at 0.1-3.0 mg/kg. On average, CD8+ T cells had more expanded clones than CD4+.

The assay was immunoSEQ multiplex PCR, and TCRdb's table has in-frame clones only and misses some. The sample holds some 47,000 clones, 79% seen once. In regard to this clone: Its antigen remains unknown.

V was pared by 7 bases and J by 6 bases, with 18 bases between. Germline CDR1 MDHEN, CDR2 SYDVKM. The CDR3 spans 14 residues. This sequence originates from an adult with an advanced solid tumor such as melanoma, head and neck, liver or kidney cancer. This sample comprised CD4+ or CD8+ T cells sorted from blood, obtained in a trial of the OX40 agonist ivuxolimab. The chain links TRBV28 to TRBJ1-1, with D possibly TRBD1 on 5 matching bases. CDR3: CASTTPGGISEAFF. CDR3 in DNA: TGTGCCAGCACCACACCCGGGGGGATCTCTGAAGCTTTCTTT.